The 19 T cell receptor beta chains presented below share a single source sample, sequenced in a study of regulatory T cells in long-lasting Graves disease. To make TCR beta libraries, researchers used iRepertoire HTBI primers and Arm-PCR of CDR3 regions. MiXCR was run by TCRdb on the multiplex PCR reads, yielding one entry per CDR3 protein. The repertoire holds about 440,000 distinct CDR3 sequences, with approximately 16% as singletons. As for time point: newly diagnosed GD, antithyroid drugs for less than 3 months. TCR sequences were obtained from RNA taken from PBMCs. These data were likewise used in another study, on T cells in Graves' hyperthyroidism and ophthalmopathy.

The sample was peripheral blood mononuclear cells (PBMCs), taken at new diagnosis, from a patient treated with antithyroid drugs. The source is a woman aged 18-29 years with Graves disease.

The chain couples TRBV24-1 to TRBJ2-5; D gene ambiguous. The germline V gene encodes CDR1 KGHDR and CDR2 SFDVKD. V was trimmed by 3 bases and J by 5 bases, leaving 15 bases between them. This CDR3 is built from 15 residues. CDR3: CATSDRKDHGETQYF. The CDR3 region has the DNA TGTGCCACCAGTGATCGAAAGGACCACGGGGAGACCCAGTACTTC.

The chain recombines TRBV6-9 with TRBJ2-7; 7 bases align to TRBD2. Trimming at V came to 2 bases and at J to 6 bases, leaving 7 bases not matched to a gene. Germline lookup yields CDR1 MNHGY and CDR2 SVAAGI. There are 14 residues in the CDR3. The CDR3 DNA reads TGTGCCAGCAGTTATGGCCGGGACTATACCGAGCAGTACTTC. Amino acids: CASSYGRDYTEQYF.

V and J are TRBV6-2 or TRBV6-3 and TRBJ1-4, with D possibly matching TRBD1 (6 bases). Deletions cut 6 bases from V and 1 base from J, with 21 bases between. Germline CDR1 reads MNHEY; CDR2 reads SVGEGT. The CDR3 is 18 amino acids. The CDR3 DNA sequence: TGTGCCAGCAGAGTACAGGGCCCGGTGTTACAAACTAATGAAAAACTGTTTTTT. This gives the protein CASRVQGPVLQTNEKLFF.

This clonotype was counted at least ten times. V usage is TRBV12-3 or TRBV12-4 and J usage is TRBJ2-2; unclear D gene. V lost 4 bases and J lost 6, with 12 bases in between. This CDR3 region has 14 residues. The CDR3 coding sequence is TGTGCCAGCAGTTCCAGAGAAGGTGCCGGGGAGCTGTTTTTT. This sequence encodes CASSSREGAGELFF.

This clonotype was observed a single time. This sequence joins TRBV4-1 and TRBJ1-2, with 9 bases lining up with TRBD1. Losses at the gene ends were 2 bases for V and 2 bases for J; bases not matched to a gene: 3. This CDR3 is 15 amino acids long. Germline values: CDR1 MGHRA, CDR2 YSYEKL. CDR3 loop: CASSQPGQGNYGYTF. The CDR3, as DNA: TGCGCCAGCAGCCAACCGGGACAGGGAAACTATGGCTACACCTTC.

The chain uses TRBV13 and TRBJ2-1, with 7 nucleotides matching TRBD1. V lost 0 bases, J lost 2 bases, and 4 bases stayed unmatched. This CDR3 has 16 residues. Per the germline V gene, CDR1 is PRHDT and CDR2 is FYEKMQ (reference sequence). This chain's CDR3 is CASSLGRGGPYNEQFF. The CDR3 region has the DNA TGTGCCAGCAGCTTAGGTAGAGGGGGCCCCTACAATGAGCAGTTCTTC.

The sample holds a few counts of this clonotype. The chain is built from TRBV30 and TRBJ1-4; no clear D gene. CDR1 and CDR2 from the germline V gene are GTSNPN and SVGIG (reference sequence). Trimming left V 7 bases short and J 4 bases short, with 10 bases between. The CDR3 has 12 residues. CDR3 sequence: CASHGNNEKLFF. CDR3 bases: TGTGCCTCGCACGGAAATAATGAAAAACTGTTTTTT.

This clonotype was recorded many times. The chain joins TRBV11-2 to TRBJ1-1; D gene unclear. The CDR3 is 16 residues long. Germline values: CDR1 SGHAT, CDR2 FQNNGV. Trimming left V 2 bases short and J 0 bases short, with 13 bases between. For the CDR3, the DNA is TGTGCCAGCAGCTTATATGGCGGAGCAATGAACACTGAAGCTTTCTTT. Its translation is CASSLYGGAMNTEAFF.

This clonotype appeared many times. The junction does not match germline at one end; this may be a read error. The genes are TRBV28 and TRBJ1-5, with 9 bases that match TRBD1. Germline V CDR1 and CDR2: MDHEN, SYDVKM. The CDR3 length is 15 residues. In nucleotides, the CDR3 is TGCGCCAGCAGCTTGGGACAGGGTAGCAATCAGCCCCAGCATTTT. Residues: CASSLGQGSNQPQHF.

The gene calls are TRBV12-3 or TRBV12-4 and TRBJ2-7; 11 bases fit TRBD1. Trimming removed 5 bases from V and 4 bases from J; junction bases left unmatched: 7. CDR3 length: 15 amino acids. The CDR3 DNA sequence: TGTGCCAGCAGTCCCGGACAGGGGGCGAGGTACGAGCAGTACTTC. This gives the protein CASSPGQGARYEQYF.

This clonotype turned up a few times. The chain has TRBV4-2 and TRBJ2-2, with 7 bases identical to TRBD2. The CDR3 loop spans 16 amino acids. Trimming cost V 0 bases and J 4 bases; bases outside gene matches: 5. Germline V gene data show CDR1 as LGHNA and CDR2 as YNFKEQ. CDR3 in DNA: TGTGCCAGCAGCCAAGATAGGCGGGAGAGCACCGGGGAGCTGTTTTTT. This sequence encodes CASSQDRRESTGELFF.

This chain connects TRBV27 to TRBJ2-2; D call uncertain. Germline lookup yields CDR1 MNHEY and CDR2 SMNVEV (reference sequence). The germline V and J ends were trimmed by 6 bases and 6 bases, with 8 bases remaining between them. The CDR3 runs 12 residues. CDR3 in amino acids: CASRVRSGELFF. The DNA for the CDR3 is TGTGCCAGCAGGGTCCGTTCCGGGGAGCTGTTTTTT.

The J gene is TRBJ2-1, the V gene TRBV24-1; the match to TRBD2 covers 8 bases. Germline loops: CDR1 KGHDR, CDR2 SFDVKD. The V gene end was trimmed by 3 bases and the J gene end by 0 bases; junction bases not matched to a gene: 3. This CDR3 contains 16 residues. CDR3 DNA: TGTGCCACCAGTGATGCGACTAGCGCCTCCTACAATGAGCAGTTCTTC. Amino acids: CATSDATSASYNEQFF.

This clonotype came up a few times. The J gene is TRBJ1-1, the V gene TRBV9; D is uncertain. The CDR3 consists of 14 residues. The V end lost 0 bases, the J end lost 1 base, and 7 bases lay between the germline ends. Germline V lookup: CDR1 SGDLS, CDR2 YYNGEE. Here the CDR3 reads CASSVESRNTEAFF. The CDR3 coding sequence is TGTGCCAGCAGCGTAGAATCTAGGAACACTGAAGCTTTCTTT.

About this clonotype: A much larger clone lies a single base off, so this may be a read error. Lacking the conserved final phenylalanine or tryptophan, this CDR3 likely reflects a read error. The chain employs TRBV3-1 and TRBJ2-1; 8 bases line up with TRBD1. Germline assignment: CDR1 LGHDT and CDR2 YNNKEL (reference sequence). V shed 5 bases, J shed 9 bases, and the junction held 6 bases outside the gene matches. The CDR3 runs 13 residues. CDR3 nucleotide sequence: TGTGCCAGCAGCGACAGGGGTATTGGTGAGCAGTTCTCC. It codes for CASSDRGIGEQFS.

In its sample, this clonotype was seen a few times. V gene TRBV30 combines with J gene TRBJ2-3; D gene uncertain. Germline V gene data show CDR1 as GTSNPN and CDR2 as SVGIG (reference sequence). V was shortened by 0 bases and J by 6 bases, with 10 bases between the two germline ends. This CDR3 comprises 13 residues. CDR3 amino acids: CAWSVLLFDTQYF. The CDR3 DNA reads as TGTGCCTGGAGTGTCCTGCTTTTTGATACGCAGTATTTT.

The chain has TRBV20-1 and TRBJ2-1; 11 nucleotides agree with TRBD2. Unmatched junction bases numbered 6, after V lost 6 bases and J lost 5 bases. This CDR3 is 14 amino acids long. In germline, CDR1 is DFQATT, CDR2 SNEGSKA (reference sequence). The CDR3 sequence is CSAPLAGDHNEQFF. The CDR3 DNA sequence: TGCAGTGCCCCACTAGCGGGAGACCACAATGAGCAGTTCTTC.

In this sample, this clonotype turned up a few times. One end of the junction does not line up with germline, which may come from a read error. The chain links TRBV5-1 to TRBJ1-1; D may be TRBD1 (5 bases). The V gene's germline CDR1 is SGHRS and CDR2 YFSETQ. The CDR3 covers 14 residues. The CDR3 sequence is CASSMTAINTGAFF. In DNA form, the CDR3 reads TGCGCCAGCAGCATGACAGCTATAAACACTGGAGCTTTCTTT. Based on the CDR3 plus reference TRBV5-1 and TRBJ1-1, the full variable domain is KAGVTQTPRYLIKTRGQQVTLSCSPISGHRSVSWYQQTPGQGLQFLFEYFSETQRNKGNFPGRFSGRQFSNSRSEMNVSTLELGDSALYLCASSMTAINTGAFFGQGTRLTVV.

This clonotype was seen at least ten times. The CDR3 DNA sequence: TGTGCCAGCAGTATCCCCGGACAGGGCGGCTACGGCTACACCTTC. Translation gives CASSIPGQGGYGYTF. V and J are TRBV28 and TRBJ1-2, with 8 bases lining up with TRBD1. Trimming at V came to 5 bases and at J to 8 bases, leaving 13 bases not matched to a gene. CDR3 length: 15 amino acids. Germline V gene data show CDR1 as MDHEN and CDR2 as SYDVKM.